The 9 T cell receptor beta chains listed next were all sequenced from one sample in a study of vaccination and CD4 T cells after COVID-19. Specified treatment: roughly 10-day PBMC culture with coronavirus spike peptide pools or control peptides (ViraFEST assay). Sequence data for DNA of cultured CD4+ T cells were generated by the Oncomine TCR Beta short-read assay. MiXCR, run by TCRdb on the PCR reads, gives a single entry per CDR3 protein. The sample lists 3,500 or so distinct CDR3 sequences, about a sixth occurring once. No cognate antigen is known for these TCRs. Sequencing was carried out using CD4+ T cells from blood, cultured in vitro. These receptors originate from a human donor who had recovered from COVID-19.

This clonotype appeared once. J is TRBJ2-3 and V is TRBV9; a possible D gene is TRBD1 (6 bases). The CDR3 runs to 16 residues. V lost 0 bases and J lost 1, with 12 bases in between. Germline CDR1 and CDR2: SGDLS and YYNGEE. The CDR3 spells CASSVDWGRGTDTQYF. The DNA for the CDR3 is TGTGCCAGCAGCGTAGACTGGGGGCGCGGCACAGATACGCAGTATTTT.

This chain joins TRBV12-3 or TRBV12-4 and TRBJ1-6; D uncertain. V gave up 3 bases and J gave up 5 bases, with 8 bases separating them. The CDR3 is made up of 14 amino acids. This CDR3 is CASSLTRDNSPLHF. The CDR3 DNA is TGTGCCAGCAGTTTGACGAGGGATAATTCACCCCTCCACTTT.

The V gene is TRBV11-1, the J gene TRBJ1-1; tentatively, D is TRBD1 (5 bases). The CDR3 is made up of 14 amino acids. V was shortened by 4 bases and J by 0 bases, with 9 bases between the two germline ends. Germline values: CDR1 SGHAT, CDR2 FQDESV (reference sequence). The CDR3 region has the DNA TGTGCCAGCAGCTGGGACCGACTGAACACTGAAGCTTTCTTT. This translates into CASSWDRLNTEAFF.

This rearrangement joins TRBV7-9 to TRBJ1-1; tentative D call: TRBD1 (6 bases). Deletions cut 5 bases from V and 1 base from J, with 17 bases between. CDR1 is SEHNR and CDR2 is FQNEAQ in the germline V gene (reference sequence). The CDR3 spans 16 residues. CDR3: CASSPKGTQANTEAFF. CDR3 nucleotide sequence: TGTGCCAGCAGCCCGAAAGGGACACAAGCGAACACTGAAGCTTTCTTT.

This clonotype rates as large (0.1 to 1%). CDR3 DNA: TGTGCCAGCAGCCCAACGGCGGCGGTTACAGATACGCAGTATTTT. Its protein product is CASSPTAAVTDTQYF. The rearrangement joins TRBV7-9 to TRBJ2-3; no reliable D call. The V end lost 5 bases, the J end lost 3 bases, and 15 bases lay between the germline ends. Germline V gives CDR1 SEHNR, CDR2 FQNEAQ (reference sequence). This CDR3 is 15 amino acids long.

CDR3 region: CASSLWAEGPSLHF. CDR3 coding DNA: TGTGCCAGCAGTTTATGGGCCGAAGGGCCTTCCCTCCACTTT. This rearrangement joins TRBV27 to TRBJ1-6; D uncertain. The CDR3 is made up of 14 amino acids. Trimming cost V 1 base and J 14 bases, with 15 bases left between them. Germline V gene data show CDR1 as MNHEY and CDR2 as SMNVEV (reference sequence).

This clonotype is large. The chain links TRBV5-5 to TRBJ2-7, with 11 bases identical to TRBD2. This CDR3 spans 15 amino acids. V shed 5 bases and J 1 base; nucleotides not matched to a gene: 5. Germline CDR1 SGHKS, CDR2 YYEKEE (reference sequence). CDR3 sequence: CASSLTSGGSYEQYF. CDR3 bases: TGTGCCAGCAGTCTAACTAGCGGGGGTTCCTACGAGCAGTACTTC. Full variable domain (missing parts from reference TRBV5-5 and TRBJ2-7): DAGVTQSPTHLIKTRGQQVTLRCSPISGHKSVSWYQQVLGQGPQFIFQYYEKEERGRGNFPDRFSARQFPNYSSELNVNALLLGDSALYLCASSLTSGGSYEQYFGPGTRLTVT.

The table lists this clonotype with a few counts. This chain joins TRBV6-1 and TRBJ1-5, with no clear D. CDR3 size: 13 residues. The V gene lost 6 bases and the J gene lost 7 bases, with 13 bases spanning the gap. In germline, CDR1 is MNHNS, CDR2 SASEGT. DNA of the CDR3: TGTGCCAGCAGCTCCCAACCCTGGCAGCCCCAGCATTTT. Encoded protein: CASSSQPWQPQHF.

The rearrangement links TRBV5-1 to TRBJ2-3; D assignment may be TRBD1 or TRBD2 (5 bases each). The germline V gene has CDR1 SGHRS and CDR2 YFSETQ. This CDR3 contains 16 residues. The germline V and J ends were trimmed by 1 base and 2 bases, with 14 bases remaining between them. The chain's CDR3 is CASSLSGTVITDTQYF. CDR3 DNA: TGCGCCAGCAGCTTGTCGGGGACGGTTATCACAGATACGCAGTATTTT.